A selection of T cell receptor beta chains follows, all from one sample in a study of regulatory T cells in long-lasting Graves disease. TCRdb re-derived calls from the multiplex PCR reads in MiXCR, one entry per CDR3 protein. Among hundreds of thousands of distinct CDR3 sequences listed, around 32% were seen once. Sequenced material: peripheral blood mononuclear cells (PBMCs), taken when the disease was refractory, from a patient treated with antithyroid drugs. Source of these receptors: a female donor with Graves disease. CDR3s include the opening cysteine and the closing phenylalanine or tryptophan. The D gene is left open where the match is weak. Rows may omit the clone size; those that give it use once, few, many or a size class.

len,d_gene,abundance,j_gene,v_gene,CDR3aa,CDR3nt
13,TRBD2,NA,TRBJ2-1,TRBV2,CASTKRGGNEQFF,TGTGCCAGCACCAAGAGGGGAGGGAATGAGCAGTTCTTC
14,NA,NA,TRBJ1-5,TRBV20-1,CSARYGGRGQPQHF,TGCAGTGCTAGGTACGGGGGAAGGGGACAGCCCCAGCATTTT
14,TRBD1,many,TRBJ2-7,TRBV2,CASSINRGSYEQYF,TGTGCCAGCAGTATTAACAGGGGTTCCTACGAGCAGTACTTC
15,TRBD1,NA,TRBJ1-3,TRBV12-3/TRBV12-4,CASSWDRVSGNTIYF,TGTGCCAGCAGTTGGGACAGGGTGTCAGGAAACACCATATATTTT
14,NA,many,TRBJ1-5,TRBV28,CASRPDGSNQPQHF,TGTGCCAGCAGGCCGGACGGAAGCAATCAGCCCCAGCATTTT
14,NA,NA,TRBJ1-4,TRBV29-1,CSVGGGSTNEKLFF,TGCAGCGTTGGAGGGGGTTCAACTAATGAAAAACTGTTTTTT
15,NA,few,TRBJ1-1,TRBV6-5,CASSYPQGENTEAFF,TGTGCCAGCAGTTACCCCCAAGGGGAGAACACTGAAGCTTTCTTT
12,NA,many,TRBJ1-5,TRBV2,CASSQDNQPQHF,TGTGCCAGCAGTCAGGACAATCAGCCCCAGCATTTT
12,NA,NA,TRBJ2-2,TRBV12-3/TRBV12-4,CATVDQRGELFF,TGTGCCACCGTCGACCAGAGAGGGGAGCTGTTTTTT
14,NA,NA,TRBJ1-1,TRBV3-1,CASSQDTRNTEAFF,TGTGCCAGCAGCCAAGATACCAGGAACACTGAAGCTTTCTTT
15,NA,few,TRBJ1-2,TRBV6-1,CASSAVGVQGEGYTF,TGTGCCAGCAGCGCCGTAGGGGTACAGGGCGAAGGCTACACCTTC
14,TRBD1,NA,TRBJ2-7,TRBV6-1,CASRRTGSAYEQYF,TGTGCCAGCAGGCGGACAGGGTCGGCCTACGAGCAGTACTTC
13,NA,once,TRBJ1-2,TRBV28,CASSRHSYDGYTF,TGTGCCAGTAGCCGACACAGCTACGATGGCTACACCTTC
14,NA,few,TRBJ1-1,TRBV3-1,CASSRPGQSTEAFF,TGTGCCAGCAGCCGACCCGGACAGAGCACTGAAGCTTTCTTT
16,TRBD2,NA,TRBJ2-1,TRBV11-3,CVSALQAGGNYNEQFF,TGTGTCAGCGCTTTGCAAGCGGGAGGAAACTACAATGAGCAGTTCTTC
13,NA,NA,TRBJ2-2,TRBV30,CAWRTPNTGELFF,TGTGCCTGGAGGACACCTAACACCGGGGAGCTGTTTTTT
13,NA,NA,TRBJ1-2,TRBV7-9,CASSPTVYAGYTF,TGTGCCAGCAGCCCGACAGTCTATGCCGGCTACACCTTC
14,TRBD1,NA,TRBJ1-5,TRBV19,CASQGQVSNQPQHF,TGTGCCAGCCAGGGACAGGTCAGCAATCAGCCCCAGCATTTT
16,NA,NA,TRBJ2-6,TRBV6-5,CASSSQGGSGANVLTF,TGTGCCAGCAGTTCTCAAGGGGGCTCTGGGGCCAACGTCCTGACTTTC
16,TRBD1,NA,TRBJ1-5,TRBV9,CASSVGQGAPNQPQHF,TGTGCCAGCAGCGTAGGGCAGGGGGCGCCCAATCAGCCCCAGCATTTT
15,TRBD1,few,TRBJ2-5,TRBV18,CASSPLRTGGETQYF,TGTGCCAGCTCACCACTTCGAACAGGGGGAGAGACCCAGTACTTC
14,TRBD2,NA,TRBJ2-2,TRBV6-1,CASGEGTNTGELFF,TGTGCCAGCGGGGAGGGAACGAACACCGGGGAGCTGTTTTTT
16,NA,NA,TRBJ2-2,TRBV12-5,CASGLLRQANTGELFF,TGTGCTAGTGGTTTACTTAGACAGGCTAACACCGGGGAGCTGTTTTTT
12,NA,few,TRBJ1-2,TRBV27,CASRGDFYGYTF,TGTGCCAGCAGGGGGGACTTTTATGGCTACACCTTC
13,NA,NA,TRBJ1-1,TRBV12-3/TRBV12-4,CASSSPREDEAFF,TGTGCCAGCAGTTCCCCCCGGGAGGATGAAGCTTTCTTT
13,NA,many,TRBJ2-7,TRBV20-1,CSASWAGPHEQYF,TGCAGTGCTAGTTGGGCAGGGCCACACGAGCAGTACTTC